These 23 T cell receptor beta chains originate from one sample sequenced in a study of human T cells and chemical hapten exposure. The time point denotes: patch test 2, 6 weeks after DPC sensitization. Documented treatment: therapeutic diphenylcyclopropenone sensitization with weekly scalp DPC. Each CDR3 protein gets one entry after TCRdb re-called the RACE reads with MiXCR. The sample includes tens of thousands of distinct CDR3 sequences, 6.6% of them seen just once. Sequencing was performed on whole blood, taken in connection with sensitization to the hapten diphenylcyclopropenone (DPC). The receptors were gathered from a woman between 25 and 40 years old with alopecia areata. Some clones in this sample may be carry-over from other donors' samples.

This clonotype has a count of ten or more. J is TRBJ1-4 and V is TRBV12-3 or TRBV12-4; maybe TRBD1 (6 bases). This CDR3 contains 14 residues. V was cut by 1 base and J by 7 bases, with 10 bases left in between. The CDR3 DNA sequence: TGTGCCAGCAGTTTAGAACAGGGCAGTGAAAAACTGTTTTTT. It translates to CASSLEQGSEKLFF.

The genes are TRBV12-3 or TRBV12-4 and TRBJ1-1, with no clear D. The V end lost 6 bases, the J end lost 4 bases, and 12 bases lay between the germline ends. The CDR3 is made up of 13 amino acids. CDR3 sequence (DNA): TGTGCCAGCAGCCCCGCGGGGTCCACTGAAGCTTTCTTT. It codes for CASSPAGSTEAFF.

Many counts were recorded for this clonotype. The chain combines TRBV3-1 with TRBJ1-1; a weak D match, TRBD1 (5 bases). V gave up 0 bases and J gave up 10 bases, with 12 bases separating them. This CDR3 is 13 amino acids long. Germline V gives CDR1 LGHDT, CDR2 YNNKEL (reference sequence). The CDR3 sequence: CASSQDNQGRAFF. CDR3 coding DNA: TGTGCCAGCAGCCAAGATAACCAGGGAAGAGCTTTCTTT.

V usage is TRBV5-1 and J usage is TRBJ2-1; 7 positions match TRBD2. V lost 4 bases to trimming and J lost 7 bases; unmatched junction nucleotides: 14. CDR1 and CDR2 from the germline V gene are SGHRS and YFSETQ. The CDR3 contains 16 residues. The CDR3 protein is CASSPSPSGGGNEQFF. CDR3 DNA sequence: TGCGCCAGCAGCCCATCCCCCTCGGGGGGAGGGAATGAGCAGTTCTTC.

This chain links TRBV20-1 with TRBJ1-5; D gene unclear. V was pared by 3 bases and J by 6 bases, with 12 bases between. Germline V lookup: CDR1 DFQATT, CDR2 SNEGSKA (reference sequence). The CDR3 is 13 residues long. The CDR3 is CSASFTEGQPQHF. The CDR3 coding sequence is TGCAGTGCTAGTTTCACGGAGGGTCAGCCCCAGCATTTT.

This clonotype was detected many times. The chain carries TRBV13 and TRBJ2-3, with 8 bases lining up with TRBD2. Unmatched junction bases numbered 4, after V lost 3 bases and J lost 5 bases. The germline gives CDR1 PRHDT, CDR2 FYEKMQ (reference sequence). This CDR3 has 14 amino acids. The CDR3 spells CASSFREGEDTQYF. CDR3 in DNA: TGTGCCAGCAGCTTCCGGGAGGGAGAAGATACGCAGTATTTT. Full variable domain (remainder filled in from reference TRBV13 and TRBJ2-3): AAGVIQSPRHLIKEKRETATLKCYPIPRHDTVYWYQQGPGQDPQFLISFYEKMQSDKGSIPDRFSAQQFSDYHSELNMSSLELGDSALYFCASSFREGEDTQYFGPGTRLTVL.

The chain employs TRBV29-1 and TRBJ2-7; either TRBD1 or TRBD2 may fit D (7 bases each). Germline CDR1 and CDR2: SQVTM and ANQGSEA. Between the trimmed V and J ends, which lost 4 bases and 4 bases, there was a span of 17 bases. CDR3 size: 14 residues. DNA of the CDR3: TGCAGCGTTGGACCTAGACAGGGAGGGTACGAGCAGTACTTC. Its protein product is CSVGPRQGGYEQYF.

A few counts support this clonotype. The chain uses TRBV27 and TRBJ2-7; no clear D gene. The germline V gene encodes CDR1 MNHEY and CDR2 SMNVEV (reference sequence). The CDR3 extends over 15 amino acids. The V and J ends lost 1 base and 4 bases respectively, with 14 bases between them. DNA of the CDR3: TGTGCCAGCAGTTTATACCCTAACGGAGTTTACGAGCAGTACTTC. This encodes CASSLYPNGVYEQYF.

This clonotype was counted only a few times. V gene TRBV20-1 combines with J gene TRBJ2-3; 8 bases fit TRBD2. The CDR3 loop spans 12 amino acids. Germline V CDR1 and CDR2: DFQATT, SNEGSKA (reference sequence). CDR3 in DNA: TGCAGCGCGTTGACTAGCGCAGATACGCAGTATTTT. Translating it yields CSALTSADTQYF.

The V call is TRBV30, the J call TRBJ2-1; maybe TRBD2 (7 bases). V was pared by 0 bases and J by 12 bases, with 15 bases between. In germline, CDR1 is GTSNPN, CDR2 SVGIG (reference sequence). The CDR3 extends over 13 amino acids. CDR3 bases: TGTGCCTGGAGTGTAGGGGGGGACCTTGGGCAGTTCTTC. Protein sequence: CAWSVGGDLGQFF.

The V and J genes are TRBV5-6 and TRBJ2-6; TRBD1 might be the D (6 bases). This CDR3 spans 18 amino acids. Germline lookup yields CDR1 SGHDT and CDR2 YYEEEE. V gave up 2 bases and J gave up 2 bases, with 17 bases separating them. CDR3 bases: TGTGCCAGCAGCTTAGTAGGACAGCGGTTAACTGGGGCCAACGTCCTGACTTTC. Translation gives CASSLVGQRLTGANVLTF.

This clonotype showed up many times. The CDR3 protein is CSLLEETGTPTDTQYF. The DNA for the CDR3 is TGCAGCTTGCTGGAAGAAACAGGGACCCCCACAGATACGCAGTATTTT. V usage is TRBV29-1 and J usage is TRBJ2-3, with D possibly being TRBD1 (6 bases). Germline-derived CDR1 and CDR2 are SQVTM and ANQGSEA. CDR3 length: 16 residues. The V end was cut by 8 bases, the J end by 2 bases, with 23 bases between.

Regarding this clonotype: A much bigger clone sits one base away, suggesting this may be a read error. The gene calls are TRBV10-3 and TRBJ2-3; TRBD2 aligns across 13 bases. In germline, CDR1 is ENHRY, CDR2 SYGVKD. The CDR3 runs to 16 residues. V gave up 11 bases and J gave up 4 bases; unmatched junction bases: 12. In DNA, the CDR3 is TGTGCCGCCGGGACTAGCGGGGAGGCTCCTCCAGATACGCAGTATTTT. It codes for CAAGTSGEAPPDTQYF.

This clonotype was seen many times. The J gene is TRBJ1-6, the V gene TRBV6-6; D is possibly TRBD1 (6 bases). Trimming left V 6 bases short and J 9 bases short, with 15 bases between. The CDR3 runs to 14 residues. The germline gives CDR1 MNHNY, CDR2 SVGAGI (reference sequence). The CDR3 here is CASSHGEGGSPLHF. The CDR3 DNA reads TGTGCCAGCAGCCACGGGGAGGGGGGTTCACCCCTCCACTTT.

This chain connects TRBV3-1 to TRBJ2-4; tentatively, D is TRBD1 (6 bases). The CDR3 sequence is 15 residues long. V shed 1 base and J shed 10 bases, with 17 bases lying between them. Germline lookup yields CDR1 LGHDT and CDR2 YNNKEL (reference sequence). For the CDR3, the DNA is TGTGCCAGCAGCCAAGTAGGGGGACCGAGGTTTATTCAGTACTTC. It specifies CASSQVGGPRFIQYF.

This clonotype came up many times. The CDR3, as DNA: TGTGCCAGCTCAGGGACGGATAACACTGAAGCTTTCTTT. Encoded protein: CASSGTDNTEAFF. The chain has TRBV18 and TRBJ1-1; a weak D match, TRBD1 (5 bases). Germline V gives CDR1 KGHSH, CDR2 LQKENI. The germline V and J ends were trimmed by 5 bases and 2 bases, with 9 bases remaining between them. This CDR3 has 13 amino acids.

There are many counts of this clonotype. The chain carries TRBV15 and TRBJ2-5; no definite D call. Trimming left V 5 bases short and J 0 bases short, with 4 bases between. This CDR3 is built from 12 residues. Germline CDR1 LNHNV, CDR2 YYDKDF (reference sequence). The CDR3 DNA is TGTGCCACCAGCGCCCACCAAGAGACCCAGTACTTC. It encodes CATSAHQETQYF. Supplemented by reference TRBV15 and TRBJ2-5, the full variable domain reads DAMVIQNPRYQVTQFGKPVTLSCSQTLNHNVMYWYQQKSSQAPKLLFHYYDKDFNNEADTPDNFQSRRPNTSFCFLDIRSPGLGDTAMYLCATSAHQETQYFGPGTRLLVL.

This clonotype has at least ten counts. The chain links TRBV4-1 to TRBJ2-2, with 8 nucleotides matching TRBD1. The ends lost 1 base at V and 0 bases at J; junction bases unmatched: 7. This CDR3 contains 18 residues. The germline V gene has CDR1 MGHRA and CDR2 YSYEKL. CDR3 in amino acids: CASSQGDRFAPNTGELFF. In DNA form, the CDR3 reads TGCGCCAGCAGCCAAGGGGACAGGTTTGCCCCGAACACCGGGGAGCTGTTTTTT.

The sample holds a few counts of this clonotype. The J gene is TRBJ1-2, the V gene TRBV6-6; 7 bases match TRBD1. This CDR3 comprises 15 residues. Per germline, CDR1 MNHNY and CDR2 SVGAGI (reference sequence). V lost 4 bases to trimming and J lost 4 bases; unmatched junction nucleotides: 9. In DNA, the CDR3 is TGTGCCAGCAGTTCTAAAGGACAGGAAATCTATGGCTACACCTTC. Its protein product is CASSSKGQEIYGYTF.

This clonotype was detected ten times or more. V gene TRBV5-1 combines with J gene TRBJ1-3; D gene unclear. Trimming stripped 4 bases from V and 0 bases from J, with 17 bases between. Germline V gives CDR1 SGHRS, CDR2 YFSETQ. The CDR3 sequence is 17 residues long. This chain's CDR3 is CASSLTTGLSSGNTIYF. The CDR3 DNA reads as TGCGCCAGCAGCCTGACCACCGGCCTGAGCTCTGGAAACACCATATATTTT.

This clonotype was counted ten times or more. V usage is TRBV6-1 and J usage is TRBJ1-3; no clear D gene. The CDR3 has 14 amino acids. The V gene lost 2 bases and the J gene lost 1 base, with 6 bases spanning the gap. Germline V CDR1 and CDR2: MNHNS, SASEGT. The chain's CDR3 is CASSEPLSGNTIYF. DNA of the CDR3: TGTGCCAGCAGTGAACCCTTATCTGGAAACACCATATATTTT.

This clonotype appeared many times. The chain combines TRBV5-1 with TRBJ2-7, with D perhaps given as TRBD1 or TRBD2 (5 bases each). The ends were cut back, 0 bases at V and 5 bases at J, with 12 bases in the middle. Germline V gene sequence: CDR1 SGHRS, CDR2 YFSETQ. The CDR3 totals 14 residues. The CDR3 DNA reads TGCGCCAGCAGCTTGGCGGGGCAGGCCCACGAGCAGTACTTC. It yields the protein CASSLAGQAHEQYF.

The chain employs TRBV6-6 and TRBJ1-5, with D possibly TRBD1 on 5 matching bases. The CDR3 contains 15 residues. Germline values: CDR1 MNHNY, CDR2 SVGAGI (reference sequence). With 4 bases removed from V and 5 bases from J, the gap between germline ends came to 15 bases. The CDR3 region is CASSFGAFSDQPQHF. The CDR3 DNA sequence: TGTGCCAGCAGTTTCGGGGCATTCTCGGATCAGCCCCAGCATTTT.